This is a list of T cell receptor beta chains from one sample in a study of beta chain features in type 1 diabetes. The assay was immunoSEQ multiplex PCR, and TCRdb's table has in-frame clones only and misses some. This sample has fewer than 900,000 clones, with 15% to 20% found just once. Sequences were obtained from naive CD4+ T cells from blood. These receptor sequences come from a woman aged 18-30 years in good health. Both conserved end residues are trimmed from each CDR3. Each record gives: J gene, V gene, D gene, CDR3 length, clone size, CDR3 protein. A D gene is named only where the DNA matches it firmly. Some rows mark clone size as missing; the rest say once, few, many or name a class of expanded clone.

TRBJ2-1	TRBV7-2	-	13	few	ASSTRVFGYNEQF
TRBJ2-1	TRBV28	TRBD2	12	few	ASSFGTTYNEQF
TRBJ2-4	TRBV7-2	-	14	-	ASSLTGWGRGNIQY
TRBJ2-7	TRBV7-2	TRBD2	13	few	ASSPQRGPYYEQY
TRBJ2-3	TRBV7-9	TRBD2	15	few	ASSPGSGTTRTDTQY
TRBJ2-3	TRBV7-6	TRBD2	15	-	ASSLGLAGGTTDTQY
TRBJ1-1	TRBV10-3	-	13	few	AISHLVGMGTEAF
TRBJ2-3	TRBV10-3	-	12	few	AISESWDTDTQY
TRBJ2-5	TRBV4-3	-	14	few	ASSQGLSTGRETQY
TRBJ2-7	TRBV7-3	-	13	-	ASSLGGRSFDEQY
TRBJ2-1	TRBV7-2	-	13	-	ASSLRDASYNEQF
TRBJ2-3	TRBV28	TRBD2	13	few	ASSFVAGGTDTQY
TRBJ2-5	TRBV28	TRBD2	16	few	ASSLLGIGERGEETQY
TRBJ1-5	TRBV27	-	15	-	ASSSRPPRDSDQPQH
TRBJ2-3	TRBV9	-	11	-	ASSVPGHPTQY
TRBJ2-1	TRBV29-1	-	10	-	SVSLVGSDGF
TRBJ1-1	TRBV28	-	14	few	ASSPYRSISGDEAF
TRBJ1-4	TRBV2	TRBD1	11	few	ASRAGGYEKLF
TRBJ2-1	TRBV7-3	-	13	few	ASSFREASYNEQF
TRBJ2-3	TRBV11-3	TRBD2	14	-	ASSSSGSLGTDTQY
TRBJ2-4	TRBV5-1	-	13	few	ASSDSGVAKNIQY
TRBJ2-7	TRBV11-2	-	12	-	ASSPRHWTEEQY
TRBJ2-5	TRBV19	-	10	-	ASSMRGETQY
TRBJ2-7	TRBV28	TRBD2	11	few	ASMERESYEQY
TRBJ1-4	TRBV2	-	12	few	ASSVLQNSEKLF
TRBJ2-3	TRBV5-1	TRBD1	13	few	ASSLSGQNTDTQY
TRBJ2-7	TRBV15	-	12	few	ATSRDMKGYEQY
TRBJ1-1	TRBV7-9	-	12	-	ASSPRQGPSEAF
TRBJ2-7	TRBV7-3	-	14	few	ASSLTPGTGSYEQY
TRBJ1-5	TRBV6-1	-	10	few	ATQGSDQPQH
TRBJ2-1	TRBV9	-	11	-	ASSAHAGNEQF
TRBJ2-2	TRBV18	TRBD1	14	few	ASSSLQGADTGELF
TRBJ2-1	TRBV7-9	-	13	few	ASTSTRFGYNEQF
TRBJ2-1	TRBV9	-	15	few	ASSATIGTGAYNEQF
TRBJ1-1	TRBV4-3	TRBD1	14	-	ASSPGTGGFRTEAF
TRBJ2-1	TRBV2	TRBD1	14	few	AVGTGGSVSYNEQF
TRBJ1-1	TRBV27	TRBD1	13	-	ASSFLDRANTEAF
TRBJ1-5	TRBV28	-	11	-	ASSLTATKPQH
TRBJ1-5	TRBV28	TRBD1	13	few	ASTPSGGSNQPQH
TRBJ2-2	TRBV15	-	12	-	ATSHGQQGGELF
TRBJ2-7	TRBV10-3	-	12	-	AISGGGTSYEQY
TRBJ1-5	TRBV10-3	TRBD1	12	-	AISAGTGNQPQH
TRBJ2-2	TRBV7-8	TRBD2	14	-	ASSTGLAANTGELF
TRBJ2-7	TRBV10-3	-	15	few	AISESSVARSSYEQY
TRBJ2-1	TRBV18	-	14	-	ASSSATLVLWNEQF
TRBJ1-4	TRBV29-1	TRBD1	14	-	SVMGSQGALGEKLF
TRBJ1-2	TRBV29-1	-	11	few	SVERQLGYGYT
TRBJ1-5	TRBV6-6	-	13	-	ASRGSGASNQPQH
TRBJ2-2	TRBV10-3	-	14	-	AISEYDPIGGGELF
TRBJ2-3	TRBV5-1	-	12	few	ASSLDRVQDTQY
TRBJ2-5	TRBV6-6	-	13	few	ASSSPTSSQETQY
TRBJ2-3	TRBV9	-	12	-	ASSAQISTDTQY
TRBJ1-4	TRBV11-2	-	14	-	ASGPPNGGGIEKLF
TRBJ2-5	TRBV11-2	-	9	few	ASTPGKTQY